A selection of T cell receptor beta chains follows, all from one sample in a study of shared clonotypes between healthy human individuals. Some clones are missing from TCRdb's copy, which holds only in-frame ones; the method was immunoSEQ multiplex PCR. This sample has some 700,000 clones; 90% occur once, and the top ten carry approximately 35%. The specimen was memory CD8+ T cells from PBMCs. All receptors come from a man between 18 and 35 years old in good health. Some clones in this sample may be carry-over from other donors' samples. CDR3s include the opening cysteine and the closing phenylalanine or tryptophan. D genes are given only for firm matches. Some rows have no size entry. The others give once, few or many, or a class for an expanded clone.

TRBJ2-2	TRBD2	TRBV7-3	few	TGTGCCAGCAGCGATGGACTAGCGGGTGACGGGGAGCTGTTTTTT	CASSDGLAGDGELFF
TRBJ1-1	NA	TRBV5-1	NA	TGCGCCAGTTCGCCTAATATGAACACTGAAGCTTTCTTT	CASSPNMNTEAFF
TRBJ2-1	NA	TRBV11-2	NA	TGTGCCAGCAGCTTAGGGGCAGGGAGGTACAATGAGCAGTTCTTC	CASSLGAGRYNEQFF
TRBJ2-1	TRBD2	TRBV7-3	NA	TGTGCCAGCAGCTTAGCCGGGACTAGCTCCTACAATGAGCAGTTCTTC	CASSLAGTSSYNEQFF
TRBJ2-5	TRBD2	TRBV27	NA	TGTGCCAGCAGTGGTTCTGCGGGAGTGGGAGAGACCCAGTACTTC	CASSGSAGVGETQYF
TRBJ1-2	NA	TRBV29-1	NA	TGCAGCGCTAATGGCGCGTCCCCCTTGGGAGGCTACACCTTC	CSANGASPLGGYTF
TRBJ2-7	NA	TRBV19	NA	TGTGCCAGTAGTATAGGTTCTAGCAGCTCCTACGAGCAGTACTTC	CASSIGSSSSYEQYF
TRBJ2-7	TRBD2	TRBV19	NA	TGTGCCAGTAGCCCGCTAGCGGGAGCGATCTCCTACGAGCAGTACTTC	CASSPLAGAISYEQYF
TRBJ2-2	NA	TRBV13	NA	TGTGCCAGCAGCTTGGCCCCGGGTTCCAGCGGGGAGCTGTTTTTT	CASSLAPGSSGELFF
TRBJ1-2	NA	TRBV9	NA	TGTGCCAGCAGCGTAGGACAGGCTAACTATGGCTACACCTTC	CASSVGQANYGYTF
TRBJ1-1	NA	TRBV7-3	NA	TGTGCCAGCAGCTTATTTGCTTTCTTT	CASSLFAFF
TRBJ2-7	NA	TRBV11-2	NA	TGTGCCAGCAGCAGCCAAGAAGGGCAGTACTTC	CASSSQEGQYF
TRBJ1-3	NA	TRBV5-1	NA	TGCGCCAGCAGCGCCCTTACCCGGGAAGTAAACACCATATATTTT	CASSALTREVNTIYF
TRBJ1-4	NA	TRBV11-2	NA	TGTGCCAGCAGTAACAGGGACACCTCTAATGAAAAACTGTTTTTT	CASSNRDTSNEKLFF
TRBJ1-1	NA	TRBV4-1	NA	TGCGCCAGCAGCCAAGACCCGCAGGGGTCTTACACTGAAGCTTTCTTT	CASSQDPQGSYTEAFF
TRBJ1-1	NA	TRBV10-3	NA	TGTGCCATCAGTGGGGGAGAGGGGGTACGAACTTTCTTT	CAISGGEGVRTFF
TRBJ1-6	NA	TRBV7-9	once	TGTGCCAGCAGCTCCACAGAGAAGGGTGGGGGAAATTCACCCCTCCACTTT	CASSSTEKGGGNSPLHF
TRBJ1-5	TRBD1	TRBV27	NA	TGTGCCAGCAGTTTATTTAGGGGGCCAAATCAGCCCCAGCATTTT	CASSLFRGPNQPQHF
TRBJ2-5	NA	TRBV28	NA	TGTGCCAGCATTGCTTTGACGGACAGCCCGCAAGAGACCCAGTACTTC	CASIALTDSPQETQYF
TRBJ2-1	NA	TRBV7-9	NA	TGTGCCAGCAGCTTACCAGCAGGGGAGCAGTTCTTC	CASSLPAGEQFF
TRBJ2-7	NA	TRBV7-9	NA	TGTGCCAGCAGCCTCCGGGACAACTCCTACGAGCAGTACTTC	CASSLRDNSYEQYF
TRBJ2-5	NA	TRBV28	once	TGTGCCAGCACCCGGGACTCCTCGAGCCAAGAGACCCAGTACTTC	CASTRDSSSQETQYF
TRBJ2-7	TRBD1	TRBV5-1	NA	TGCGCCAGCAGCCACGACAGGGGGAACTACGAGCAGTACTTC	CASSHDRGNYEQYF
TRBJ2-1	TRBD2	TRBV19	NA	TGTGCCAGTAGTATAAAGGGACTAGCGGGTAACAATGAGCAGTTCTTC	CASSIKGLAGNNEQFF
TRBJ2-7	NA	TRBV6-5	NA	TGTGCCAGCGGGCCCCCGCCCTACGAGCAGTACTTC	CASGPPPYEQYF
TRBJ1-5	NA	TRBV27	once	TGTGCCAGCAGTTTGCAGGGTTTTCAGCCCCAGCATTTT	CASSLQGFQPQHF
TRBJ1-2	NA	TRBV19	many	TGTGCCAGTAGTATCGAGGGAGGCTATGGCTACACCTTC	CASSIEGGYGYTF
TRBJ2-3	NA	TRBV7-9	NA	TGTGCCAGCAGCTTAGGGCAGAGCGGGTACAGAGATACGCAGTATTTT	CASSLGQSGYRDTQYF
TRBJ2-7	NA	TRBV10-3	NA	TGTGCCATCAGTGGTGGGTTCGACTCCTACGAGCAGTACTTC	CAISGGFDSYEQYF
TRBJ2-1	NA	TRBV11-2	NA	TGTGCCAGCAGCAGGTCCAATGAGCAGTTCTTC	CASSRSNEQFF
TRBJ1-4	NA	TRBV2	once	TGTGCCAGCAGGGGAACAGGGTCCGGAGAAAAACTGTTTTTT	CASRGTGSGEKLFF
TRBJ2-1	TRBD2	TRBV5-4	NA	TGTGCCAGCAGATCTTCGACTAGCGGGACTTGGGATGAGCAGTTCTTC	CASRSSTSGTWDEQFF
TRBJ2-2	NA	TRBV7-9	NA	TGTGCCAGCAGCACCCGGAGGGTTATCTGG	CASSTRRVIW
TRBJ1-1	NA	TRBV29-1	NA	TGCAGCGTTGATGTGGGAGCTTTCTTT	CSVDVGAFF
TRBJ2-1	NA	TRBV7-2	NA	TGTGCCAGCAGCTTAGACGGGGTCCAATACAATGAGCAGTTCTTC	CASSLDGVQYNEQFF
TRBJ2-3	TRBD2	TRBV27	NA	TGTGCCAGCAGTCCAGGGACTAGCGGGAGCTCAGATACGCAGTATTTT	CASSPGTSGSSDTQYF
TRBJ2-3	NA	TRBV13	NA	TGTGCCAGCAGACCTTCAGGGACTTTGGATACGCAGTATTTT	CASRPSGTLDTQYF
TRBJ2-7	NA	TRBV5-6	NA	TGTGCCAGCAGCTTGGCCAGGGATGACTACGAGCAGTACTTC	CASSLARDDYEQYF
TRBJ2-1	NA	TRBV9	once	TGTGCCAGCAGCGCCGATGGGGGCACCTACAATGAGCAGTTCTTC	CASSADGGTYNEQFF
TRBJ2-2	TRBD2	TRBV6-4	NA	TGTGCCAGCAGTCCCTTAGCGGGAGGCACCGGGGAGCTGTTTTTT	CASSPLAGGTGELFF
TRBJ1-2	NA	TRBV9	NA	TGTGCCAGCAGTGGTCGGGACTACGGGACCTATGGCTACACCTTC	CASSGRDYGTYGYTF
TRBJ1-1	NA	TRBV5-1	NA	TGCGCCAGCAGCTTGGGATCCCCGAACACTGAAGCTTTCTTT	CASSLGSPNTEAFF
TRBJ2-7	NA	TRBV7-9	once	TGTGCCAGCAGCTTAGCGTTACAGGACTACGAGCAGTACTTC	CASSLALQDYEQYF
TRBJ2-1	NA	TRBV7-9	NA	TGTGCCAGCAGCCTGGCAGGACATAATGAGCAGTTCTTC	CASSLAGHNEQFF
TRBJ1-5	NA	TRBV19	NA	TGTGCCAGTAGGGAGAATTACAATCAGCCCCAGCATTTT	CASRENYNQPQHF
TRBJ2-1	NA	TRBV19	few	TGTGCCAGTAGTATCCGCCCCCTTTTTGCTGAGACAGACAATGAGCAGTTCTTC	CASSIRPLFAETDNEQFF
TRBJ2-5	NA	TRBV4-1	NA	TGCGCCAGCAGCCCGCTTCAGACCCAGTACTTC	CASSPLQTQYF
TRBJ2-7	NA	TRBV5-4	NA	TGTGCCAGCAGCCTCGGACTCCTTGGCAACGAGCAGTACTTC	CASSLGLLGNEQYF
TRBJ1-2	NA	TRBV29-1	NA	TGCAGCGTTGAAGGGGGAGTCTCGGATGGCTACACCTTC	CSVEGGVSDGYTF
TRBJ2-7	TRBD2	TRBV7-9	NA	TGTGCCAGCAGCTTAGGGGGACTAGATCTGGTCGAGCAGTACTTC	CASSLGGLDLVEQYF
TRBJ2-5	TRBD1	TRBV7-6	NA	TGTGCCAGCAGCCTAAGGAAAAGGGGGCCTAAGGCACAAGAGACCCAGTACTTC	CASSLRKRGPKAQETQYF
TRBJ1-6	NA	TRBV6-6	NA	TGTGCCGGCGGAGTCCTCCCCCTCCACTTT	CAGGVLPLHF
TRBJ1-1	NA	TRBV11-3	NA	TGTGCCAGCAGCGAGGAGGGGTCGGGCACTGAAGCTTTCTTT	CASSEEGSGTEAFF
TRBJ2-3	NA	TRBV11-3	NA	TGTGCCAGCAGCTTAGTTTACGGCGGGAATAGCACAGATACGCAGTATTTT	CASSLVYGGNSTDTQYF
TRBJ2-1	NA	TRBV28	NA	TGTGCCAGCAGTTCAATCCCAACTGACGGGAGTGGGAATGAGCAGTTCTTC	CASSSIPTDGSGNEQFF